These 18 T cell receptor beta chains were all obtained from the same sample, sequenced in a study of tumor-infiltrating lymphocytes in primary liver carcinoma. From around 500 ng total RNA, TCR beta cDNA was generated with a primer in the constant region. A slightly modified ARM-PCR protocol with three nested multiplex PCR rounds produced these TCR beta libraries. Amplification in the first two PCR rounds was performed using TRBV1-TRBV30 forward primers and a C-beta reverse primer for 10 cycles each. MiXCR was run by TCRdb on the multiplex PCR reads, yielding one entry per CDR3 protein. Of 20,000 to 25,000 distinct CDR3 sequences detected, around 82% appear once; the ten largest clones hold roughly 35%. RNA and DNA were co-extracted from approximately 20-30 mg of unsorted bulk tissue. Specimen: liver tumor tissue from sampling region 2. Subset: tumor region T2, inferior pole. These TCRs come from a woman in her 30s with primary liver carcinoma and hepatitis B virus infection.

Worth noting for this clonotype: An end of the junction differs from the germline gene, which may be a read error. J is TRBJ2-5 and V is TRBV11-2; D unresolved. Germline-derived CDR1 and CDR2 are SGHAT and FQNNGV. The CDR3 contains 12 residues. In DNA, the CDR3 is TGTGCCAGCAGCTTGAGGTTAGAGACCCAGTATTTC. Amino acid sequence: CASSLRLETQYF. Complete variable domain (other parts from reference TRBV11-2 and TRBJ2-5): EAGVAQSPRYKIIEKRQSVAFWCNPISGHATLYWYQQILGQGPKLLIQFQNNGVVDDSQLPKDRFSAERLKGVDSTLKIQPAKLEDSAVYLCASSLRLETQYFGPGTRLLVL.

The chain couples TRBV11-3 to TRBJ2-1; maybe TRBD2 (7 bases). V was cut by 5 bases and J by 8 bases, with 19 bases left in between. The CDR3 totals 15 residues. The V gene's germline CDR1 is SGHNT and CDR2 YENEEA. The CDR3: CASSPLARGRYEQFF. DNA of the CDR3: TGTGCCAGCAGCCCACTAGCGAGGGGGAGGTATGAGCAGTTCTTC.

This clonotype was observed at least ten times. The V and J genes are TRBV6-1 and TRBJ2-4; D not certain. There are 17 residues in the CDR3. With 3 bases removed from V and 2 bases from J, the gap between germline ends came to 17 bases. The V gene's germline CDR1 is MNHNS and CDR2 SASEGT. CDR3 sequence: CASSDMYPGGPKNIQYF. The CDR3, as DNA: TGTGCCAGCAGTGACATGTACCCCGGTGGTCCCAAAAACATTCAGTACTTC.

As to this clonotype: Given the absence of the conserved phenylalanine or tryptophan at the CDR3 end, a read error is likely. This chain connects TRBV5-8 to TRBJ2-1; TRBD1 matches at 9 bases. The CDR3 sequence is 13 residues long. Germline V gene sequence: CDR1 SGHTS, CDR2 YDEGEE. CDR3 in DNA: TGTGCTAGCAGCATGGACAGGGGCAATGAGCAGTTCCTC. This gives the protein CASSMDRGNEQFL.

The V call is TRBV19, the J call TRBJ2-7, with 10 bases identical to TRBD1. Germline CDR1 reads LNHDA; CDR2 reads SQIVND (reference sequence). The V segment lost 6 bases and the J segment 2 bases; nucleotides outside the gene matches: 4. This CDR3 comprises 14 residues. The CDR3 reads CASSRDRGTYEQYF. In DNA, the CDR3 is TGTGCCAGTAGCCGGGACAGGGGTACCTACGAGCAGTACTTC.

A remark on this clonotype: One junction end does not reproduce the germline sequence, and a read error may be involved. The V call is TRBV11-2, the J call TRBJ2-3; D is unclear. In germline, CDR1 is SGHAT, CDR2 FQNNGV. This CDR3 spans 14 amino acids. CDR3 sequence: CDSNLAYGTDTQYF. The CDR3 DNA follows: TGTGACAGCAACTTAGCTTATGGCACAGATACGCAGTATTTT.

Details on this clonotype: The junction departs from the called germline gene at one end, perhaps through a read error. The V and J genes are TRBV4-3 and TRBJ2-7, with 7 bases matching TRBD2. CDR3 length equals 18 residues. Germline loops: CDR1 LGHNA, CDR2 YSLEER. The CDR3 is CTRSQAVTGGHISYEHYF. CDR3 DNA: TGCACCAGGAGCCAAGCTGTGACGGGGGGTCACATTAGCTACGAGCATTACTTC.

In nucleotides, the CDR3 is TGTGCCAGCAGCCTGTCCGGCACTAGCGATCTTGAGCAGTTCTTC. Translated, it gives CASSLSGTSDLEQFF. V is TRBV12-3 or TRBV12-4 and J is TRBJ2-1, with TRBD2 identical over 7 bases. This CDR3 contains 15 residues. V was pared by 6 bases and J by 9 bases, with 14 bases of the junction left unmatched.

Concerning this clonotype itself: One junction end does not reproduce the germline sequence, and a read error may be involved. This chain links TRBV5-6 with TRBJ1-6, with D possibly being TRBD1 (5 bases). Germline V CDR1 and CDR2: SGHDT, YYEEEE. This CDR3 region has 14 residues. The CDR3 spells CARSLIALGPLLHF. CDR3 nucleotide sequence: TGTGCCAGGAGCTTGATAGCACTGGGACCACTCCTCCACTTT.

In the case of this clonotype: A much larger clone differs from this one at a single base, so this may be a read error. The chain combines TRBV2 with TRBJ2-1; D is perhaps TRBD2 (5 bases). The CDR3 consists of 15 residues. The V gene's germline CDR1 is SNHLY and CDR2 FYNNEI. CDR3 sequence (DNA): TGTGCCAGCAGTACGATGCGGGCCCTCTACAATGAGCATTTCTTC. It codes for CASSTMRALYNEHFF. The complete variable domain, with remaining parts taken from reference TRBV2 and TRBJ2-1, reads EPEVTQTPSHQVTQMGQEVILRCVPISNHLYFYWYRQILGQKVEFLVSFYNNEISEKSEIFDDQFSVERPDGSNFTLKIRSTKLEDSAMYFCASSTMRALYNEHFFGPGTRLTVL.

Notes on this clonotype: The final CDR3 position lacks the conserved phenylalanine or tryptophan, pointing to a likely read error. V is TRBV7-9 and J is TRBJ2-1, with D possibly being TRBD2 (5 bases). The V end lost 5 bases, the J end lost 9 bases, and 17 bases lay between the germline ends. Germline V gene sequence: CDR1 SEHNR, CDR2 FQNEAQ (reference sequence). The CDR3 is made up of 14 amino acids. CDR3: CASSPSASAGEQFL. In nucleotides, the CDR3 is TGTGCCAGCAGCCCGAGCGCGTCGGCGGGTGAGCAGTTCCTC.

This clonotype was found once. This sequence joins TRBV12-3 or TRBV12-4 and TRBJ2-5; D perhaps matches TRBD2 (6 bases). Trimming removed 5 bases at V and 5 bases at J, with 18 bases between. The CDR3 loop spans 15 amino acids. The CDR3 loop reads CASSTYPGSRETQYF. The DNA for the CDR3 is TGTGCCAGCAGTACCTACCCCGGGAGCCGTGAGACCCAGTACTTC.

As to this clonotype: The germline gene is not matched at one end of the junction; a read error may be the cause. This sequence joins TRBV4-1 and TRBJ2-1; D unclear. The V gene's germline CDR1 is MGHRA and CDR2 YSYEKL. The CDR3 extends over 13 amino acids. The CDR3 here is CTSNQSSRDEQFF. DNA for the CDR3: TGCACCAGCAACCAATCCTCTAGGGATGAGCAGTTCTTC.

As regards this clonotype: An end of the junction differs from the germline gene, which may be a read error. The rearrangement joins TRBV11-3 to TRBJ2-2; 8 bases agree with TRBD2. The CDR3 loop spans 20 amino acids. Looked up from germline, CDR1 is SGHNT and CDR2 is YENEEA. This chain's CDR3 is CACSLRRTSRRAGKGGELFF. The CDR3 nucleotides read TGTGCCTGCAGCTTACGCCGGACTAGCAGGAGGGCCGGAAAGGGCGGGGAGCTGTTCTTT.

A note on this clonotype: The conserved phenylalanine or tryptophan is not found at the CDR3 terminus, so this likely reflects a read error. This chain links TRBV10-3 with TRBJ2-5; no definite D call. The V and J ends lost 0 bases and 4 bases respectively, with 12 bases between them. Germline values: CDR1 ENHRY, CDR2 SYGVKD. The CDR3 is 15 amino acids. The CDR3 reads CAISESATRRETQYI. DNA of the CDR3: TGTGCCATCAGTGAGTCAGCTACCAGACGAGAGACCCAGTACATC.

Regarding this clonotype: Lacking the conserved final phenylalanine or tryptophan, this CDR3 likely reflects a read error. No DNA is shown, since the ends of the CDR3 on it are uncertain; the CDR3 is the one TCRdb lists. The chain recombines TRBV6-1 with TRBJ2-2. Germline CDR1 and CDR2: MNHNS and SASEGT. The CDR3 comprises 11 residues, both ends counted. This CDR3 reads CATSAVGELFC.

The CDR3 nucleotides read TGTGCCAGTAGCCTTAGACAGATAGATACCCAGTACTTC. Translating gives CASSLRQIDTQYF. This rearrangement joins TRBV11-2 to TRBJ2-5, with D possibly matching TRBD1 (5 bases). The CDR3 covers 13 residues. Trimming left V 9 bases short and J 8 bases short, with 19 bases between. CDR1 and CDR2 from the germline V gene are SGHAT and FQNNGV.

This clonotype was detected once. The J gene is TRBJ2-5, the V gene TRBV12-3 or TRBV12-4, with D tentatively TRBD1 (5 bases). The CDR3 has 17 residues. CDR3 protein: CIISSQFLGADEETQYF. The CDR3 DNA follows: TGTATCATCAGTTCACAGTTCCTTGGGGCAGACGAAGAGACCCAGTACTTC.